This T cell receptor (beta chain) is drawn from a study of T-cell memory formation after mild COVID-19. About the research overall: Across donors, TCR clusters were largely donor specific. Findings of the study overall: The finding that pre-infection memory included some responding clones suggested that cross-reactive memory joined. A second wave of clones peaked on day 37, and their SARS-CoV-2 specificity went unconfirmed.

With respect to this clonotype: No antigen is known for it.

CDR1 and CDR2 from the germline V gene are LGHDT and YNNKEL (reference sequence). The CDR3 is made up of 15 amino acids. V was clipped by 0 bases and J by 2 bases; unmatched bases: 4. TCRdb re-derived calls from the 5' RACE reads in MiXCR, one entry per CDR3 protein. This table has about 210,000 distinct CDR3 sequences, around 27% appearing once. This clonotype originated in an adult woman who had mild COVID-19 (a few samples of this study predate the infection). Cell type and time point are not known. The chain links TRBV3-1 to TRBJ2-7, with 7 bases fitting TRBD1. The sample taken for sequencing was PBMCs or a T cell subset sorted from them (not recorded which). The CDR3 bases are TGTGCCAGCAGCCAAGAGTGGGACAGTCCCTACGAGCAGTACTTC. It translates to CASSQEWDSPYEQYF.